Shown below are 21 T cell receptor beta chains from a single sample sequenced in a study of shared T cell receptors in the human thymus. Clones were read by immunoSEQ multiplex PCR, and TCRdb kept only the in-frame ones, dropping some. The repertoire includes just under 550,000 clones, about 84% of them detected once, and about 0.014% sits in the top ten. A further study also used this sample, focusing on human thymus T cells.

The material sequenced was thymocytes. The receptor set was obtained from a boy under two years old with a congenital heart defect.

The rearrangement uses TRBV29-1 and TRBJ1-2; TRBD1 matches at 9 bases. This CDR3 has 15 residues. Germline V lookup: CDR1 SQVTM, CDR2 ANQGSEA. J gave up 5 bases and V 3 bases, and 10 bases lay outside the gene matches. The chain's CDR3 is CSVERATGQGYGYTF. The CDR3 DNA follows: TGCAGCGTTGAGAGAGCGACGGGACAGGGATATGGCTACACCTTC.

V is TRBV6-4 and J is TRBJ2-1; TRBD2 might be the D (6 bases). CDR1 MRHNA and CDR2 SNTAGT come from the germline V gene. V was shortened by 2 bases and J by 2 bases, with 13 bases between the two germline ends. This CDR3 region has 16 residues. CDR3 protein: CASSDRAGSAYNEQFF. In DNA form, the CDR3 reads TGTGCCAGCAGTGACCGTGCGGGATCCGCCTACAATGAGCAGTTCTTC.

The chain joins TRBV19 to TRBJ2-7, with 9 bases fitting TRBD2. CDR1 LNHDA and CDR2 SQIVND come from the germline V gene (reference sequence). Losses at the gene ends were 7 bases for V and 0 bases for J; bases not matched to a gene: 7. This CDR3 has 15 residues. Here the CDR3 DNA reads TGTGCCAGTACCTTGACTAGCGGAGGCTCCTACGAGCAGTACTTC. Its protein is CASTLTSGGSYEQYF.

V usage is TRBV30 and J usage is TRBJ1-5, with a tentative D call TRBD1 (5 bases). The CDR3 runs to 17 residues. V gave up 1 base and J gave up 0 bases, with 16 bases separating them. Germline V lookup: CDR1 GTSNPN, CDR2 SVGIG (reference sequence). The CDR3 DNA reads as TGTGCCTGGAGTGAGGGCCCAGGAAGGGGTAGCAATCAGCCCCAGCATTTT. Residues: CAWSEGPGRGSNQPQHF.

This chain links TRBV11-3 with TRBJ2-1; 7 bases line up with TRBD2. Germline CDR1 SGHNT, CDR2 YENEEA. The CDR3 totals 20 residues. The V and J ends lost 5 bases and 7 bases, in that order; junction bases with no gene match: 26. This CDR3 is CASSHKRRIHKGRASNEQFF. The CDR3 nucleotides read TGTGCCAGCAGCCATAAACGACGAATACATAAGGGGAGGGCCTCGAATGAGCAGTTCTTC.

The V and J genes are TRBV27 and TRBJ2-2, with 7 positions matching TRBD1. Germline lookup yields CDR1 MNHEY and CDR2 SMNVEV (reference sequence). There are 14 residues in the CDR3. V trimming: 8 bases; J trimming: 1 base; junction bases outside the gene matches: 4. The CDR3 sequence is CASHRTGNTGELFF. The CDR3 nucleotides read TGTGCCAGCCACCGGACAGGGAACACCGGGGAGCTGTTTTTT.

This chain links TRBV19 with TRBJ1-5; D possibly corresponds to TRBD1 (5 bases). The V and J ends lost 1 base and 1 base respectively, with 11 bases between them. CDR3 size: 16 residues. Germline V gives CDR1 LNHDA, CDR2 SQIVND (reference sequence). Written as DNA, the CDR3 is TGTGCCAGTAGTATAGTAGGGGAGGAGAGCAATCAGCCCCAGCATTTT. This sequence encodes CASSIVGEESNQPQHF. Filled out from reference TRBV19 and TRBJ1-5, the complete variable domain reads DGGITQSPKYLFRKEGQNVTLSCEQNLNHDAMYWYRQDPGQGLRLIYYSQIVNDFQKGDIAEGYSVSREKKESFPLTVTSAQKNPTAFYLCASSIVGEESNQPQHFGDGTRLSIL.

The chain uses TRBV27 and TRBJ2-7; 10 bases line up with TRBD1. The germline gives CDR1 MNHEY, CDR2 SMNVEV (reference sequence). J gave up 5 bases and V 9 bases, and 7 bases lay outside the gene matches. This CDR3 is 13 amino acids long. This CDR3 is CASSGTGENEQYF. The CDR3 bases are TGTGCCAGTTCCGGGACAGGGGAGAACGAGCAGTACTTC.

This chain connects TRBV9 to TRBJ2-7; perhaps TRBD2 as D (5 bases). V lost 4 bases and J 5 bases, leaving 19 bases between the germline ends. Germline loops: CDR1 SGDLS, CDR2 YYNGEE. The CDR3 length is 15 residues. The CDR3 loop reads CASSPTEAVFHEQYF. The DNA for the CDR3 is TGTGCCAGCAGCCCCACCGAAGCGGTCTTCCACGAGCAGTACTTC.

The chain recombines TRBV5-4 with TRBJ2-2; 8 bases map to TRBD2. The CDR3 covers 16 residues. The germline V gene has CDR1 SGHNT and CDR2 YYREEE (reference sequence). The V segment lost 3 bases and the J segment 6 bases; nucleotides outside the gene matches: 10. This chain's CDR3 is CASSYSGRGEPGELFF. For the CDR3, the DNA is TGTGCCAGCAGCTATAGCGGGCGGGGGGAGCCCGGGGAGCTGTTTTTT.

V usage is TRBV28 and J usage is TRBJ1-2, with 7 bases fitting TRBD1. In germline, CDR1 is MDHEN, CDR2 SYDVKM. The ends lost 2 bases at V and 3 bases at J; junction bases unmatched: 6. This CDR3 has 15 residues. The CDR3 sequence: CASSLRRDSYYGYTF. In nucleotides, the CDR3 is TGTGCCAGCAGTTTACGCCGGGACAGCTACTATGGCTACACCTTC.

This chain uses TRBV6-6 with TRBJ2-7; 9 nucleotides align to TRBD2. CDR3 size: 15 residues. V lost 0 bases, J lost 6 bases, and 6 bases stayed unmatched. CDR1 and CDR2 (germline): MNHNY, SVGAGI (reference sequence). The CDR3 sequence: CASSYSRLAGSEQYF. The CDR3, as DNA: TGTGCCAGCAGTTACTCGAGGCTAGCGGGGAGCGAGCAGTACTTC.

This chain uses TRBV27 with TRBJ2-3, with 8 bases identical to TRBD2. This CDR3 region has 14 residues. Germline V CDR1 and CDR2: MNHEY, SMNVEV (reference sequence). With V trimmed by 4 bases and J by 4 bases, 4 bases remained unmatched. The CDR3 region is CASSSGGAPDTQYF. CDR3 sequence (DNA): TGTGCCAGCAGTTCGGGAGGGGCCCCAGATACGCAGTATTTT.

V gene TRBV29-1 combines with J gene TRBJ1-4; D unresolved. Trimming took 7 bases from V and 0 from J, leaving 15 bases between them. CDR3 size: 15 residues. The germline V gene encodes CDR1 SQVTM and CDR2 ANQGSEA. The CDR3 DNA sequence: TGCAGCGCCCGGGAAGGAGACCCAACTAATGAAAAACTGTTTTTT. Its protein is CSAREGDPTNEKLFF.

This clone has more than one count but fewer than ten. The rearrangement joins TRBV6-6 to TRBJ2-7; 7 bases align to TRBD1. The V segment lost 2 bases and the J segment 4 bases; nucleotides outside the gene matches: 11. There are 16 residues in the CDR3. Germline-derived CDR1 and CDR2 are MNHNY and SVGAGI (reference sequence). The CDR3 reads CASSYHNRGPFYEQYF. The CDR3 nucleotides are TGTGCCAGCAGTTACCACAACAGGGGCCCCTTTTACGAGCAGTACTTC.

J is TRBJ1-4 and V is TRBV30; D gene ambiguous. The V gene lost 6 bases and the J gene lost 8 bases, with 16 bases spanning the gap. The CDR3 totals 13 residues. Germline V gives CDR1 GTSNPN, CDR2 SVGIG (reference sequence). The CDR3 is CACRRVGGEKLFF. CDR3 nucleotide sequence: TGTGCCTGTCGAAGGGTGGGAGGGGAAAAACTGTTTTTT.

The chain recombines TRBV7-9 with TRBJ2-1; the match to TRBD2 covers 8 bases. The V segment lost 1 base and the J segment 7 bases; nucleotides outside the gene matches: 9. Germline values: CDR1 SEHNR, CDR2 FQNEAQ (reference sequence). The CDR3 is made up of 16 amino acids. The CDR3 protein is CASSLVLEREYNEQFF. CDR3 coding DNA: TGTGCCAGCAGCTTAGTGCTGGAGCGGGAGTATAATGAGCAGTTCTTC.

This clone has only a few counts. This chain connects TRBV27 to TRBJ1-5; D is uncertain. Germline CDR1 and CDR2: MNHEY and SMNVEV (reference sequence). The V gene lost 6 bases and the J gene lost 1 base, with 7 bases spanning the gap. The CDR3 has 13 residues. CDR3 sequence: CASSDGSNQPQHF. The CDR3 DNA sequence: TGTGCCAGCAGCGACGGGAGCAATCAGCCCCAGCATTTT.

This clone was counted once. The chain employs TRBV11-3 and TRBJ2-4, with D possibly TRBD2 on 5 matching bases. The length of the CDR3 is 12 residues. V lost 4 bases and J lost 7, with 8 bases in between. Germline lookup yields CDR1 SGHNT and CDR2 YENEEA. The CDR3 sequence: CASSSTRNIQYF. For the CDR3, the DNA is TGTGCCAGCAGCTCCACTAGGAACATTCAGTACTTC. Combining the CDR3 with reference TRBV11-3 and TRBJ2-4 gives the whole variable domain EAGVVQSPRYKIIEKKQPVAFWCNPISGHNTLYWYLQNLGQGPELLIRYENEEAVDDSQLPKDRFSAERLKGVDSTLKIQPAELGDSAVYLCASSSTRNIQYFGAGTRLSVL.

The genes are TRBV19 and TRBJ1-1; D perhaps matches TRBD1 (5 bases). The CDR3 sequence is 13 residues long. CDR1 and CDR2 from the germline V gene are LNHDA and SQIVND (reference sequence). V was cut by 4 bases and J by 6 bases, with 12 bases left in between. The CDR3 is CASSRGVAAEAFF. The CDR3, as DNA: TGTGCCAGTAGTAGGGGGGTCGCGGCTGAAGCTTTCTTT.

The chain joins TRBV5-4 to TRBJ2-3; 7 bases are a match to TRBD2. Germline CDR1 reads SGHNT; CDR2 reads YYREEE (reference sequence). This CDR3 is built from 16 residues. Germline trimming cut 6 bases from V and 2 bases from J; bases unmatched to any gene: 12. The CDR3 spells CASTSGAREYTDTQYF. The CDR3, as DNA: TGTGCCAGCACCTCTGGGGCGCGGGAGTACACAGATACGCAGTATTTT.